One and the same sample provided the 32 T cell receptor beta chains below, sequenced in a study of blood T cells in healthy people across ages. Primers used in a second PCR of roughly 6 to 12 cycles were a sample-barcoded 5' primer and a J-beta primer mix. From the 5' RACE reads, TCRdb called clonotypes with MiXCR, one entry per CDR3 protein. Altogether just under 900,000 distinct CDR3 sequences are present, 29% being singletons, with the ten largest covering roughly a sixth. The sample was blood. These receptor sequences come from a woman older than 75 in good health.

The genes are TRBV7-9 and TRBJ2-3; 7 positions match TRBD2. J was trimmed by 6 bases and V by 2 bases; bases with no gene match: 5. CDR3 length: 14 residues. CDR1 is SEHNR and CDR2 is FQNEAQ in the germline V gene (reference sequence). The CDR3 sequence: CASSLIGEGDTQYF. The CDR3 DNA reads TGTGCCAGCAGCTTAATTGGGGAGGGGGATACGCAGTATTTT.

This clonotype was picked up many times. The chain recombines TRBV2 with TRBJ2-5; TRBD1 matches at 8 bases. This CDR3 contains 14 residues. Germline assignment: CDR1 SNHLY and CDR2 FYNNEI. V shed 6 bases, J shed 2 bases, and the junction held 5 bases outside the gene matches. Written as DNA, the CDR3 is TGTGCCAGCAGGGCAGGGGGCAATCAAGAGACCCAGTACTTC. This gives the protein CASRAGGNQETQYF.

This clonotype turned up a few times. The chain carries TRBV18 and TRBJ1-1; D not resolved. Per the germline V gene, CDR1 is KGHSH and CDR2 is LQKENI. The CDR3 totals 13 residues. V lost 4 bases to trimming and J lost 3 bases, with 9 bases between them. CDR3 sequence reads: CASSQNRDTEAFF. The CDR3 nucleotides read TGTGCCAGCTCACAAAATCGTGACACTGAAGCTTTCTTT.

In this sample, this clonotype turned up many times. CDR3 residues: CASSWDNRSNQPQHF. The CDR3 bases are TGTGCCAGCAGCTGGGACAACCGTAGCAATCAGCCCCAGCATTTT. The chain uses TRBV6-2 or TRBV6-3 and TRBJ1-5; the D gene is possibly TRBD1 (6 bases). Trimming took off 6 bases at V and 0 bases at J, with 12 bases between the two ends. Germline CDR1 reads MNHEY; CDR2 reads SVGEGT. The CDR3 loop spans 15 amino acids.

The CDR3 nucleotides read TGTGCCAGCAGCTTAGTAGAGGGGGAAGGGAGAGCTTTCTTT. As protein: CASSLVEGEGRAFF. The chain has TRBV7-9 and TRBJ1-1; perhaps TRBD1 as D (6 bases). Trimming shortened V by 1 base and J by 10 bases, and 16 bases separated the two germline ends. Germline values: CDR1 SEHNR, CDR2 FQNEAQ (reference sequence). The CDR3 has 14 amino acids. The complete variable domain, with remaining parts taken from reference TRBV7-9 and TRBJ1-1, reads DTGVSQNPRHKITKRGQNVTFRCDPISEHNRLYWYRQTLGQGPEFLTYFQNEAQLEKSRLLSDRFSAERPKGSFSTLEIQRTEQGDSAMYLCASSLVEGEGRAFFGQGTRLTVV.

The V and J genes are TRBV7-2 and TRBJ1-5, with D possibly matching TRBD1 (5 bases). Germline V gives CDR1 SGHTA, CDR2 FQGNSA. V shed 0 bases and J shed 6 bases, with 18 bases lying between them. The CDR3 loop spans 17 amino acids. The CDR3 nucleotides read TGTGCCAGCAGCTTAGCTGGGGCGGGGGGGAGAGGTCAGCCCCAGCATTTT. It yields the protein CASSLAGAGGRGQPQHF. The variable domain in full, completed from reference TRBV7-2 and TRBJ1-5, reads GAGVSQSPSNKVTEKGKDVELRCDPISGHTALYWYRQSLGQGLEFLIYFQGNSAPDKSGLPSDRFSAERTGGSVSTLTIQRTQQEDSAVYLCASSLAGAGGRGQPQHFGDGTRLSIL.

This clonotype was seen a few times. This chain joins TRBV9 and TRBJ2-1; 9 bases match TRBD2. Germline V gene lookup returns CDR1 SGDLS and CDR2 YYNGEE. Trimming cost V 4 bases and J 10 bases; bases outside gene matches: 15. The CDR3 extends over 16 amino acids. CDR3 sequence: CASSSNPAGGPCEQFF. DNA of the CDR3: TGTGCCAGCAGCTCAAATCCAGCGGGGGGACCCTGCGAGCAGTTCTTC.

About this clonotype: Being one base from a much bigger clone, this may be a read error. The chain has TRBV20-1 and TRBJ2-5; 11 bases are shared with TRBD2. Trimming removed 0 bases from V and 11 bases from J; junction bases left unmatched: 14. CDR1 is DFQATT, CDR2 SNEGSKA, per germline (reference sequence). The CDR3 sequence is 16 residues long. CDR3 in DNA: TGCAGTGCTAGAGACCTTGGGACTAGCGGTTACAATGAGCAGTACTTC. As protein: CSARDLGTSGYNEQYF.

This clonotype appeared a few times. DNA for the CDR3: TGCAGTGCTAGAGACCCAGCAGGGCCGTCCTATGGCTACACCTTC. It translates to CSARDPAGPSYGYTF. This chain uses TRBV20-1 with TRBJ1-2; TRBD1 might be the D (5 bases). V lost 0 bases to trimming and J lost 4 bases, with 15 bases between them. This CDR3 contains 15 residues. Germline V gives CDR1 DFQATT, CDR2 SNEGSKA (reference sequence).

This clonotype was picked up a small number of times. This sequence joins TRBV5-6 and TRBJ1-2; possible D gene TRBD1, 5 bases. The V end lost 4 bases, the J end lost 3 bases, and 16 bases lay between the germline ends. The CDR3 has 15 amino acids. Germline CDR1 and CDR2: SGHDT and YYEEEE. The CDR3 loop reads CASSTEGRVYYGYTF. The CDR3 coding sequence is TGTGCCAGCAGCACGGAGGGGAGAGTCTACTATGGCTACACCTTC.

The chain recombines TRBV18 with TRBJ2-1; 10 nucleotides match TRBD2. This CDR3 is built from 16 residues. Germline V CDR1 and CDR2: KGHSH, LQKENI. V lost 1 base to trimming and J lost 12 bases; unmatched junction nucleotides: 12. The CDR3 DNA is TGTGCCAGCTCACCACTGTCTAGCGGGGGCCGGTATGGGCAGTTCTTC. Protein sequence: CASSPLSSGGRYGQFF.

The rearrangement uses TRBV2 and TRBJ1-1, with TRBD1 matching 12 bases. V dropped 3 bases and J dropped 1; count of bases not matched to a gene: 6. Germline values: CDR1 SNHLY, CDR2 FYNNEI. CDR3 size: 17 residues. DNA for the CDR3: TGTGCCAGCAGTGACCCGGGACAGGGGGCCTGGAACACTGAAGCTTTCTTT. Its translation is CASSDPGQGAWNTEAFF.

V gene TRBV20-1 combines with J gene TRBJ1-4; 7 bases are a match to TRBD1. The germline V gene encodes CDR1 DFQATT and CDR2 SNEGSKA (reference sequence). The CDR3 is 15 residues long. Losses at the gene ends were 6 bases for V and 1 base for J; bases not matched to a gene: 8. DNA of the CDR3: TGCAGTGCGGGGATCCGGGACAGAACTAATGAAAAACTGTTTTTT. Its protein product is CSAGIRDRTNEKLFF.

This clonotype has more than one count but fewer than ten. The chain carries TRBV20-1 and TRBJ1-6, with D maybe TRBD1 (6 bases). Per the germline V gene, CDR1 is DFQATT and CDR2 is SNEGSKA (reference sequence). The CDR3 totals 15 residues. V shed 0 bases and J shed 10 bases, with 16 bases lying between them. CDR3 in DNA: TGCAGTGCTAGAGATCGGCACAGGGAAGTCTCACCCCTCCACTTT. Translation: CSARDRHREVSPLHF.

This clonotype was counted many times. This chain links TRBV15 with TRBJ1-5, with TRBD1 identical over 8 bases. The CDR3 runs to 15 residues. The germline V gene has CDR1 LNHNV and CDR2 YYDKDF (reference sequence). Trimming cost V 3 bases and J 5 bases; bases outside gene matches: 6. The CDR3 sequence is CATSREGQGDQPQHF. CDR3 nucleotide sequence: TGTGCCACCAGCAGGGAAGGACAGGGCGATCAGCCCCAGCATTTT. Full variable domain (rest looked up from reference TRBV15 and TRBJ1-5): DAMVIQNPRYQVTQFGKPVTLSCSQTLNHNVMYWYQQKSSQAPKLLFHYYDKDFNNEADTPDNFQSRRPNTSFCFLDIRSPGLGDTAMYLCATSREGQGDQPQHFGDGTRLSIL.

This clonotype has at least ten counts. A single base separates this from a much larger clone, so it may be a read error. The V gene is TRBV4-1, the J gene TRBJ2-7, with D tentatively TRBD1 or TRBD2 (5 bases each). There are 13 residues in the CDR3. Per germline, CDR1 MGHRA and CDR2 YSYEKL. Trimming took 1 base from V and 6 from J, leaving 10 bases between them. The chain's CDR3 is CASSQGYGTEQYF. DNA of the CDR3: TGCGCCAGCAGCCAAGGGTACGGGACCGAGCAGTACTTC.

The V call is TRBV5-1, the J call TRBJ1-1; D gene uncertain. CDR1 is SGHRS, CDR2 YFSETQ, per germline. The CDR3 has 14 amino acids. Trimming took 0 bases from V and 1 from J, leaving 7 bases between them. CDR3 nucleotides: TGCGCCAGCAGCTTGGCTTCGGAGAACACTGAAGCTTTCTTT. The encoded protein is CASSLASENTEAFF. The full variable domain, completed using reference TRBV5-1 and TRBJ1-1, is KAGVTQTPRYLIKTRGQQVTLSCSPISGHRSVSWYQQTPGQGLQFLFEYFSETQRNKGNFPGRFSGRQFSNSRSEMNVSTLELGDSALYLCASSLASENTEAFFGQGTRLTVV.

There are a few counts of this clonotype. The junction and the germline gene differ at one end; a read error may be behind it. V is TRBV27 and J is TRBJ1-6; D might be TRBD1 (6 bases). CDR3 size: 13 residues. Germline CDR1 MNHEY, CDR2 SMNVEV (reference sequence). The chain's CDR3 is CASTPGGGSPPHF. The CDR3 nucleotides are TGTGCCAGCACCCCTGGGGGGGGCTCACCCCCCCACTTT.

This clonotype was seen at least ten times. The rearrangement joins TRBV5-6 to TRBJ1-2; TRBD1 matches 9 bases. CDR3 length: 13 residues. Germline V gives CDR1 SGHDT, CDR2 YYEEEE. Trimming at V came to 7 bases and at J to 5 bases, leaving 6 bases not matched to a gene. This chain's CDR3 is CASDRGGSYGYTF. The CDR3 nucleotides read TGTGCCAGCGACAGGGGGGGTTCGTATGGCTACACCTTC.

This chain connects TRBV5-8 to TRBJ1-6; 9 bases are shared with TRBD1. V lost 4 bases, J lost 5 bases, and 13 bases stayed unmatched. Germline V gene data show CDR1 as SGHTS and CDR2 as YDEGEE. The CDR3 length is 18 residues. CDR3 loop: CASSRDRDLFGDNSPLHF. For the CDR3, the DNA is TGTGCCAGCAGCCGGGACAGGGATCTTTTTGGCGATAATTCACCCCTCCACTTT.

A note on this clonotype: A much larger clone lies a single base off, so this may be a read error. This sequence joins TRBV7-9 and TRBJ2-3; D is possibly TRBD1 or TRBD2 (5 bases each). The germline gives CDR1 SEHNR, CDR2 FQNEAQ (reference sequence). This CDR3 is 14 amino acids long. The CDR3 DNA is TGTGCCCGCAGCTTAATCGGGGCGGGAGATACGCAGTATTTT. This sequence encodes CARSLIGAGDTQYF.

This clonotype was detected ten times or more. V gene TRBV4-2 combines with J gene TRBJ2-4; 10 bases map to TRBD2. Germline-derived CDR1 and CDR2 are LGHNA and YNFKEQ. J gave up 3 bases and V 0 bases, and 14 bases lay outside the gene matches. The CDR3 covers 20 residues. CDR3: CASSQEFRSGGAWGKNIQYF. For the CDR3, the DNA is TGTGCCAGCAGCCAAGAATTTAGGAGCGGGGGGGCCTGGGGCAAAAACATTCAGTACTTC.

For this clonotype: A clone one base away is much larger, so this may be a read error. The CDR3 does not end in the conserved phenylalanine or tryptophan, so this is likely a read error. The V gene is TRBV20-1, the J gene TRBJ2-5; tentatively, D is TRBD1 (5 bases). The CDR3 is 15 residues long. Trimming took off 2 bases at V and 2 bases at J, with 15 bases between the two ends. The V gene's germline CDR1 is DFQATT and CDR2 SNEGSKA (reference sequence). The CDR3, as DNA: TGCAGTGCTAGACCTACAGGCGTCGTACAAGAGACCCAGTACTTA. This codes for CSARPTGVVQETQYL.

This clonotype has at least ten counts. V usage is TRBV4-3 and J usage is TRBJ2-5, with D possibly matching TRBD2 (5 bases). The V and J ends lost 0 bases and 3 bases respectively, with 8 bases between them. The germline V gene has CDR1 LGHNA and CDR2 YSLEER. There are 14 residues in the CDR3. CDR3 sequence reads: CASSQDGRKETQYF. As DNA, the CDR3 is TGCGCCAGCAGCCAAGATGGGAGAAAAGAGACCCAGTACTTC.

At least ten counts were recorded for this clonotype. The CDR3 here is CSARGNDRVSSTDTQYF. CDR3 bases: TGCAGTGCTAGAGGAAACGACAGGGTCTCTAGCACAGATACGCAGTATTTT. The chain joins TRBV20-1 to TRBJ2-3; 7 bases align to TRBD1. This CDR3 contains 17 residues. V trimming: 1 base; J trimming: 0 bases; junction bases outside the gene matches: 10. Germline assignment: CDR1 DFQATT and CDR2 SNEGSKA (reference sequence).

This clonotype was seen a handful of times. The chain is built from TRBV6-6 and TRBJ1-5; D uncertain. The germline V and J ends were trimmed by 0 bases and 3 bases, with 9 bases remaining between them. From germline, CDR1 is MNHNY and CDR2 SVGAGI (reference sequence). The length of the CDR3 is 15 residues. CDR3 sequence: CASSYSTDYNQPQHF. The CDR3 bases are TGTGCCAGCAGTTACTCTACAGACTACAATCAGCCCCAGCATTTT.

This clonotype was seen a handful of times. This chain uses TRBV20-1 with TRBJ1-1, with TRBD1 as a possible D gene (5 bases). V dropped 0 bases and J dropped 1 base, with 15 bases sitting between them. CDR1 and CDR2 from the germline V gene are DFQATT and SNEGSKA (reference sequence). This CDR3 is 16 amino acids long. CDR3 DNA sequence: TGCAGTGCTAGAGACCCCCACCGGGGGGAGAACACTGAAGCTTTCTTT. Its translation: CSARDPHRGENTEAFF.

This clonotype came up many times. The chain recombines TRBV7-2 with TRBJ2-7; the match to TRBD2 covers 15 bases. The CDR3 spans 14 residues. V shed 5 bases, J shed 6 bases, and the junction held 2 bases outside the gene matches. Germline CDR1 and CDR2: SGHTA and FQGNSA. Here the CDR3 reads CASSLGLAGGEQYF. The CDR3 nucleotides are TGTGCCAGCAGCCTGGGACTAGCGGGGGGCGAGCAGTACTTC. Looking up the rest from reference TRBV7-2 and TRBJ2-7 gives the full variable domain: GAGVSQSPSNKVTEKGKDVELRCDPISGHTALYWYRQSLGQGLEFLIYFQGNSAPDKSGLPSDRFSAERTGGSVSTLTIQRTQQEDSAVYLCASSLGLAGGEQYFGPGTRLTVT.

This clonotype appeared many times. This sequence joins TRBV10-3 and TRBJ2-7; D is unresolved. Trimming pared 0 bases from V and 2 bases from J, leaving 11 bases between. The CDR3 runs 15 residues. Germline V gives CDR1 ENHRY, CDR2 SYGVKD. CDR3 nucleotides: TGTGCCATCAGTGAGTCGTCGGGCAGTCCCTACGAGCAGTACTTC. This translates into CAISESSGSPYEQYF.

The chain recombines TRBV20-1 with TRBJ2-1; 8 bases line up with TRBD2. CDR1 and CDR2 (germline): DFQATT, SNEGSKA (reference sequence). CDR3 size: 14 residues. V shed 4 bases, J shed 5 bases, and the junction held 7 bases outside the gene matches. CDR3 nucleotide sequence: TGCAGTGCTACGCGGGGGGCTCTGAACAATGAGCAGTTCTTC. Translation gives CSATRGALNNEQFF.

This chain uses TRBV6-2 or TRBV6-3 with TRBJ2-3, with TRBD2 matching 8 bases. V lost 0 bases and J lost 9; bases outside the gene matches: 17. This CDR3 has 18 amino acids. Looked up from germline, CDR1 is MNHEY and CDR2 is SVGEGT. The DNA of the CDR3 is TGTGCCAGCAGTTACTCCGTTGAGGGCGGGGGGTTCACGCAGACGCAGTATTTT. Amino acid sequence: CASSYSVEGGGFTQTQYF.

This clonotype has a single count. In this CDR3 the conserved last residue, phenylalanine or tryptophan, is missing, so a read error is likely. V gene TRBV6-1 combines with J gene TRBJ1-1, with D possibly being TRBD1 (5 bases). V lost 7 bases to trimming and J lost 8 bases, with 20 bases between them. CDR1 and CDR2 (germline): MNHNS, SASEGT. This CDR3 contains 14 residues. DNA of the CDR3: TGTGCCAGCAAAGCCCGGGTTGAAGCAGGGGAAGCTTTCTGT. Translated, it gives CASKARVEAGEAFC.